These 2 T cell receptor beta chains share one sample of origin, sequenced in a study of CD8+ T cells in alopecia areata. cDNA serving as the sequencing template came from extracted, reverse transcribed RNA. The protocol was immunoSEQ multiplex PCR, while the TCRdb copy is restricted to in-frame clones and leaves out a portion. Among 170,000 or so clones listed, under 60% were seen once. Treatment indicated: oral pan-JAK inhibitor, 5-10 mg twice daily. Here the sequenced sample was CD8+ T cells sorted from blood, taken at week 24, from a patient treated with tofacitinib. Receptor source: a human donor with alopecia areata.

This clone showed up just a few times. The CDR3 DNA reads as TGCAGCGTTGAAGCCGTCTCGCTGGGGCAGTTCTTC. Translating gives CSVEAVSLGQFF. V is TRBV29-1 and J is TRBJ2-1; D gene ambiguous. The CDR3 loop spans 12 amino acids. Germline values: CDR1 SQVTM, CDR2 ANQGSEA. V lost 1 base and J lost 12, with 13 bases in between.

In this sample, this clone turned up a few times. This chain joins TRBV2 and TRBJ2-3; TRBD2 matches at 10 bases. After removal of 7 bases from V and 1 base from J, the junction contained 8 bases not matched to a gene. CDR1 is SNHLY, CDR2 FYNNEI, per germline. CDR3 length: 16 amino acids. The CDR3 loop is CASMPLAGERTDTQYF. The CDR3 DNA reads TGTGCCAGCATGCCTCTAGCGGGGGAGCGCACAGATACGCAGTATTTT.